This passage covers 10 T cell receptor beta chains from one sample sequenced in a study of beta chain features in type 1 diabetes (dated by TCRdb to about 2018). Results and caveats for the whole study, not just this receptor: A moderate but significant shortening of TCRB CDR3 length was observed in type 1 diabetes patients in all four CD4+ subsets.

These receptors' targets are unknown. The library came from the immunoSEQ multiplex PCR assay. The entire amount of isolated RNA was reverse transcribed using the High Capacity cDNA Reverse Transcription Kit, so the sequenced TCRB transcripts were expressed ones. This immuneACCESS table, as held by TCRdb, lists in-frame sequences with V and J called but not all clones. Of the missing ones, under half trace to an unresolved V gene in checked studies; the others have no known cause. The sample table records under 300,000 clones; approximately 15% of these occur just once. Almost 0.02% of the sample lies in the top ten. Sequenced input: naive CD4+ T cells from blood. This specimen's cell subset or site label, interpreted: true naive CD4+ T cells. All receptors come from a man aged 25 to 45 with type 1 diabetes.

This clone has a handful of counts. The chain recombines TRBV6-6 with TRBJ2-5; 8 positions agree with TRBD2. This CDR3 comprises 12 residues. J was trimmed by 4 bases and V by 7 bases; bases with no gene match: 2. Germline loops: CDR1 MNHNY, CDR2 SVGAGI (reference sequence). The DNA of the CDR3 is TGTGCCAGCAAGCGGGAGTTAGAGACCCAGTACTTC. Encoded protein: CASKRELETQYF.

This clone appeared a few times. V gene TRBV6-6 combines with J gene TRBJ2-5; 7 bases agree with TRBD2. Looked up from germline, CDR1 is MNHNY and CDR2 is SVGAGI (reference sequence). Losses at the gene ends were 5 bases for V and 5 bases for J; bases not matched to a gene: 8. The CDR3 has 14 amino acids. In nucleotides, the CDR3 is TGTGCCAGCAGTACCCTCGGGGGAGGGGAGACCCAGTACTTC. Translating it yields CASSTLGGGETQYF.

The chain links TRBV19 to TRBJ1-1; possible D gene TRBD1, 5 bases. Germline-derived CDR1 and CDR2 are LNHDA and SQIVND (reference sequence). The CDR3 covers 15 residues. V was cut by 3 bases and J by 4 bases, with 15 bases left in between. The DNA for the CDR3 is TGTGCCAGTAGTATTGGGCAGGGATGGAGCACTGAAGCTTTCTTT. Translating gives CASSIGQGWSTEAFF.

This rearrangement joins TRBV6-5 to TRBJ1-5, with a tentative D call TRBD1 (5 bases). Looked up from germline, CDR1 is MNHEY and CDR2 is SVGAGI. The germline V and J ends were trimmed by 7 bases and 0 bases, with 13 bases remaining between them. The CDR3 loop spans 15 amino acids. The CDR3 is CASKGLPYSNQPQHF. The DNA for the CDR3 is TGTGCCAGCAAGGGGCTTCCTTATAGCAATCAGCCCCAGCATTTT.

The DNA of the CDR3 is TGTGCCAGTAGAGGACAGGGGAACACCGGGGAGCTGTTTTTT. This codes for CASRGQGNTGELFF. The gene calls are TRBV19 and TRBJ2-2, with 8 bases lining up with TRBD1. The CDR3 is 14 amino acids. Germline loops: CDR1 LNHDA, CDR2 SQIVND (reference sequence). V trimming: 6 bases; J trimming: 1 base; junction bases outside the gene matches: 1.

This chain connects TRBV30 to TRBJ2-7; TRBD1 agrees at 11 bases. The germline gives CDR1 GTSNPN, CDR2 SVGIG (reference sequence). The CDR3 has 13 residues. Trimming cost V 2 bases and J 6 bases; bases outside gene matches: 3. In nucleotides, the CDR3 is TGTGCCTGGAGTCCTGGACAGGGGGCCGAGCAGTACTTC. This codes for CAWSPGQGAEQYF.

The chain employs TRBV15 and TRBJ1-2; D is unresolved. The CDR3 extends over 13 amino acids. The germline gives CDR1 LNHNV, CDR2 YYDKDF (reference sequence). V shed 1 base and J shed 1 base, with 4 bases lying between them. The CDR3 nucleotides read TGTGCCACCAGCAGAGGGCTTAACTATGGCTACACCTTC. Its protein is CATSRGLNYGYTF.

V and J are TRBV7-2 and TRBJ2-1; tentatively, D is TRBD2 (7 bases). The CDR3 consists of 15 residues. Between the trimmed V and J ends, which lost 5 bases and 6 bases, there was a span of 17 bases. Germline lookup yields CDR1 SGHTA and CDR2 FQGNSA. The CDR3 DNA follows: TGTGCCAGCAGCCCCCTCCGAAGGGGGGGCAATGAGCAGTTCTTC. Protein product: CASSPLRRGGNEQFF.

This CDR3 is CASSLLDGFSEQFF. DNA for the CDR3: TGTGCCAGCAGCTTACTAGATGGGTTCAGCGAGCAGTTCTTC. The chain has TRBV7-9 and TRBJ2-1; D gene unclear. Germline values: CDR1 SEHNR, CDR2 FQNEAQ (reference sequence). The ends were cut back, 2 bases at V and 10 bases at J, with 15 bases in the middle. CDR3 length: 14 amino acids.

This clone was seen only a few times. The rearrangement links TRBV5-4 to TRBJ1-2; D is perhaps TRBD1 (6 bases). The CDR3 covers 13 residues. Trimming cost V 4 bases and J 2 bases, with 9 bases left between them. Germline CDR1 and CDR2: SGHNT and YYREEE (reference sequence). The CDR3 loop reads CASSHDRNYGYTF. CDR3 DNA: TGTGCCAGCAGCCACGACAGGAACTATGGCTACACCTTC.